This record concerns one T cell receptor (beta chain) sequence. No antigen is known for it. The PCR made use of 60 Vbeta and 13 Jbeta primers. The data were produced by immunoSEQ multiplex PCR, yet TCRdb's version contains in-frame clones alone and is incomplete. The sample gives about 140,000 clones, over 60% of which show up once; under 7.5% is in the top ten. This CDR3 is built from 15 residues. V lost 6 bases to trimming and J lost 8 bases; unmatched junction nucleotides: 4. Germline CDR1 is ENHRY and CDR2 is SYGVKD. The data originate from a study of cytomegalovirus exposure and HLA in healthy donors. Study-wide results and limits: An ancestry cluster, one associated with Asian ancestry, reportedly showed fewer N-insertions than the roughly 700-donor mean in a later analysis. It was likely that a cluster of highly shared sequence variants was a sequencing artifact. On later analysis, the bulk of CMV-associated TCR beta chains appeared to be HLA-restricted.

The specimen was PBMCs. This TCR derives from a woman in her fifties or sixties in good health and CMV-seronegative. V and J are TRBV10-3 and TRBJ2-1; 16 bases fit TRBD2. Here the CDR3 DNA reads TGTGCCATCAGGGGGACTAGCGGGAGGGTCTATGAGCAGTTCTTC. Its translation: CAIRGTSGRVYEQFF.